This TCR beta chain derives from a study of blood T cell repertoires in COVID-19. Study as a whole: Sites in the United States, Italy and Spain provided acute and convalescent COVID-19 samples.

Per the original methods: Reference gene primer amplification yielded estimated nucleated cell counts. The data were produced by immunoSEQ multiplex PCR, yet TCRdb's version contains in-frame clones alone and is incomplete. V and J calls and clone size are copied from that table; D and trimming were computed from the DNA. Here the sample spans approximately 530,000 clones, about 89% being singletons. The length of the CDR3 is 16 residues. Germline CDR1 is ENHRY and CDR2 is SYGVKD. V was pared by 2 bases and J by 4 bases, with 9 bases of the junction left unmatched. The genes are TRBV10-3 and TRBJ2-7; 9 nucleotides agree with TRBD2. The receptor comes from a woman aged 50 to 60 with COVID-19, enrolled during active disease. What was sequenced was peripheral blood. The CDR3 region has the DNA TGTGCCATCAGTGAGCTCGGTGGGCGGGGGGGGTACGAGCAGTACTTC. As protein: CAISELGGRGGYEQYF.